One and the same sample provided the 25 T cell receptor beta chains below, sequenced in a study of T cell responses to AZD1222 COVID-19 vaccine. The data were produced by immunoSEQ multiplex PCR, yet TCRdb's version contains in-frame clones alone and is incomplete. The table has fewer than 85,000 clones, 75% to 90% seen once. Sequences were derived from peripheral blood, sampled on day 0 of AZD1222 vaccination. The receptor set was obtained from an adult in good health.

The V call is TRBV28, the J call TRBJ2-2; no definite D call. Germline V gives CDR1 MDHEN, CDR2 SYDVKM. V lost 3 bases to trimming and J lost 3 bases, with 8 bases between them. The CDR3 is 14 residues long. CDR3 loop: CASSFPGDTGELFF. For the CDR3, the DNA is TGTGCCAGCAGTTTTCCAGGAGACACCGGGGAGCTGTTTTTT.

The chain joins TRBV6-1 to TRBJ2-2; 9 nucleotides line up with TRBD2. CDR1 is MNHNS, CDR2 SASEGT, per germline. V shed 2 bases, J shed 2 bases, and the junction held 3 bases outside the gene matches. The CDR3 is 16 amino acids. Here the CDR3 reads CASSEPSGTNTGELFF. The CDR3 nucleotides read TGTGCCAGCAGTGAACCTAGCGGGACAAACACCGGGGAGCTGTTTTTT.

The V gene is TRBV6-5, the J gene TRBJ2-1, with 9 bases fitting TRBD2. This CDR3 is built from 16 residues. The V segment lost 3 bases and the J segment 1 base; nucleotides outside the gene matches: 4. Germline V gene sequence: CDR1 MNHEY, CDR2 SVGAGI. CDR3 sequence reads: CASSYASGMSYNEQFF. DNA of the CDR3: TGTGCCAGCAGTTATGCTAGCGGGATGTCCTACAATGAGCAGTTCTTC.

CDR3 amino acids: CASSRILRAFF. As DNA, the CDR3 is TGTGCCAGCAGCCGTATCCTCCGGGCTTTCTTT. This sequence joins TRBV11-2 and TRBJ1-1, with no clear D. CDR1 SGHAT and CDR2 FQNNGV come from the germline V gene. This CDR3 spans 11 amino acids. The V and J ends lost 5 bases and 11 bases respectively, with 12 bases between them.

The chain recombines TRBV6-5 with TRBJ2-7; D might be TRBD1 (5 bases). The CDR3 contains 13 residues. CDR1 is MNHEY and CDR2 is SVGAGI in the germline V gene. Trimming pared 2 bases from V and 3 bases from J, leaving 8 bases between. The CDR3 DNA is TGTGCCAGCAGTTACGGCAGGGACTACGAGCAGTACTTC. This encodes CASSYGRDYEQYF.

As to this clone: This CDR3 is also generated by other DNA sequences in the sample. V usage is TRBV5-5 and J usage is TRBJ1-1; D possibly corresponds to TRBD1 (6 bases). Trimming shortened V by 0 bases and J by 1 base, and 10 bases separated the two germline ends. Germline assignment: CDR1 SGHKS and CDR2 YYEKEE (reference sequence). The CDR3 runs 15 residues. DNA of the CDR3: TGTGCCAGCAGCTTGGCAGGGGTTCCGAACACTGAAGCTTTCTTT. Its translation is CASSLAGVPNTEAFF.

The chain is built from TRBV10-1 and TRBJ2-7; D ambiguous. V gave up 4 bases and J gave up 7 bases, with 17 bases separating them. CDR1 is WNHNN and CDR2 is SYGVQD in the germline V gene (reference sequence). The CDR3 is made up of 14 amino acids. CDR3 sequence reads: CASSGPSTMGEQYF. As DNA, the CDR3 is TGCGCCAGCAGTGGGCCCTCGACAATGGGGGAGCAGTACTTC.

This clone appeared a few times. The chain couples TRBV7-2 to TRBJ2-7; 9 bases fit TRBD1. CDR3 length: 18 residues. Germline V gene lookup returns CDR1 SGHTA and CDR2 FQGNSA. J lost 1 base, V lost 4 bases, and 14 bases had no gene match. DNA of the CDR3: TGTGCCAGCAGCTCGAGAGGACAGGGGAAAATGCCTTCCTACGAGCAGTACTTC. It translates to CASSSRGQGKMPSYEQYF.

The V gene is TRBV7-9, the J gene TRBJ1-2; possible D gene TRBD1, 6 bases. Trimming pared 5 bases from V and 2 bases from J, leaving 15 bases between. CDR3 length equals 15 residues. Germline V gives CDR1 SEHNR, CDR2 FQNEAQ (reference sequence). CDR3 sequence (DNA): TGTGCCAGCAGCCCCCTGAGGGGGGCCAACTATGGCTACACCTTC. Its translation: CASSPLRGANYGYTF.

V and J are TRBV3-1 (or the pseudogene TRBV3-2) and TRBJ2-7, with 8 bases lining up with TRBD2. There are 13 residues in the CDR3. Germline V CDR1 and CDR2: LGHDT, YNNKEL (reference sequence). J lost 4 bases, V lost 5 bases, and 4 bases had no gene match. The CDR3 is CASSLREAYEQYF. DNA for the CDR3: TGTGCCAGCAGCTTGCGGGAGGCTTACGAGCAGTACTTC.

The CDR3 DNA reads TGTGCCAGCAGTCTCCTGGGGGCTCGCGGAACGAATGAGCAGTTCTTC. Its translation is CASSLLGARGTNEQFF. The rearrangement joins TRBV28 to TRBJ2-1; a weak D match, TRBD1 (6 bases). In germline, CDR1 is MDHEN, CDR2 SYDVKM. V was trimmed by 5 bases and J by 7 bases, leaving 21 bases between them. This CDR3 has 16 residues.

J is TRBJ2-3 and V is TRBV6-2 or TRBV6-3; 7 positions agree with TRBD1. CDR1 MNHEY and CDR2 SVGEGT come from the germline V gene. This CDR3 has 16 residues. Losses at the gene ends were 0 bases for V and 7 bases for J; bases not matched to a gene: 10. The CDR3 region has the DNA TGTGCCAGCAGTTACTCTATACCGGGACAGACTCATACGCAGTATTTT. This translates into CASSYSIPGQTHTQYF.

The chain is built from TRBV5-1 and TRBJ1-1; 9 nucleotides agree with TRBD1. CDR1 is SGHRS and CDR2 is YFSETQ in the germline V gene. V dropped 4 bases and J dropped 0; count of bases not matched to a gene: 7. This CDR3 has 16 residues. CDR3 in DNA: TGCGCCAGCAGCATTGATGGGACAGGGCTGAACACTGAAGCTTTCTTT. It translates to CASSIDGTGLNTEAFF.

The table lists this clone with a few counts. The CDR3 bases are TGTGCCAGCAGCGCGAGCCCAGGAAGCGCCGGGGAGCTGTTTTTT. It specifies CASSASPGSAGELFF. V is TRBV9 and J is TRBJ2-2; D is undetermined. Germline-derived CDR1 and CDR2 are SGDLS and YYNGEE. V dropped 3 bases and J dropped 6 bases, with 15 bases sitting between them. The CDR3 extends over 15 amino acids.

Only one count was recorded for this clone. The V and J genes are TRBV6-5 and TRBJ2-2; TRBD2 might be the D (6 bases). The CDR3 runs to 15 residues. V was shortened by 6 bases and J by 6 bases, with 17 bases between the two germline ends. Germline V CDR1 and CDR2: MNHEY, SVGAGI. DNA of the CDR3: TGTGCCAGCAGACTATTAGCGGTACTCCCCGGGGAGCTGTTTTTT. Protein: CASRLLAVLPGELFF.

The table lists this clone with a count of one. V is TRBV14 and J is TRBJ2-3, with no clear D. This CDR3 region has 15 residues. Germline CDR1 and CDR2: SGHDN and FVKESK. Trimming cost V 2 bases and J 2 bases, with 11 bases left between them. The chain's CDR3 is CASSQFVAITDTQYF. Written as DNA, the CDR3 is TGTGCCAGCAGCCAATTTGTCGCGATCACAGATACGCAGTATTTT.

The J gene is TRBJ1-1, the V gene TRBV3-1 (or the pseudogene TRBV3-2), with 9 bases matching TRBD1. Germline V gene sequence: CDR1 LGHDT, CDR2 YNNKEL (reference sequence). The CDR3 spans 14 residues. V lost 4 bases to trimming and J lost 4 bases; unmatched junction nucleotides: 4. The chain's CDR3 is CASSPNRGLTEAFF. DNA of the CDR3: TGTGCCAGCAGCCCGAACAGGGGGCTCACTGAAGCTTTCTTT.

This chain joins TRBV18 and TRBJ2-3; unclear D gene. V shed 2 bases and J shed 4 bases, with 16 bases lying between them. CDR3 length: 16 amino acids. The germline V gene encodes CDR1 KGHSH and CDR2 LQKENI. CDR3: CASSPIRSGSSDTQYF. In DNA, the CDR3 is TGTGCCAGCTCACCAATTCGCAGTGGGTCTTCAGATACGCAGTATTTT.

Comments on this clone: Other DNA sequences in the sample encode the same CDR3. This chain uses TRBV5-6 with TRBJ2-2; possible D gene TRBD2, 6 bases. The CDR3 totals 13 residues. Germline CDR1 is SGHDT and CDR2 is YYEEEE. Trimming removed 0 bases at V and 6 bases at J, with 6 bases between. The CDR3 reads CASSLGGAGELFF. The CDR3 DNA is TGTGCCAGCAGCTTGGGGGGGGCCGGGGAGCTGTTTTTT.

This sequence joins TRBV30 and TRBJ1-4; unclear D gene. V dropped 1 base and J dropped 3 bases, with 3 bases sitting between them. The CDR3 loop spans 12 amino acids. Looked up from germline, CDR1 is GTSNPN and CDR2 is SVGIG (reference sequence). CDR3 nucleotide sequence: TGTGCCTGGAGTGCCTCTAATGAAAAACTGTTTTTT. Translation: CAWSASNEKLFF.

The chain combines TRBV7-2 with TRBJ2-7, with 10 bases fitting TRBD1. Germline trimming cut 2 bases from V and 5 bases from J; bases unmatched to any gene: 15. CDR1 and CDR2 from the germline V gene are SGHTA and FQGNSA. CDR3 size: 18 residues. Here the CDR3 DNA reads TGTGCCAGCAGCTTAACCGACAGGGGGCGAAGTTGGGGGAACGAGCAGTACTTC. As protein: CASSLTDRGRSWGNEQYF.

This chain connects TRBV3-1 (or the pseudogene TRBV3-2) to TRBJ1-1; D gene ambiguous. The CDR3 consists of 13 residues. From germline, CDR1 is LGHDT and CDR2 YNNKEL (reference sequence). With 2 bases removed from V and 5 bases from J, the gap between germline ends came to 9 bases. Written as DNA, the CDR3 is TGTGCCAGCAGCCAAAGTGGTGGGACTGAAGCTTTCTTT. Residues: CASSQSGGTEAFF.

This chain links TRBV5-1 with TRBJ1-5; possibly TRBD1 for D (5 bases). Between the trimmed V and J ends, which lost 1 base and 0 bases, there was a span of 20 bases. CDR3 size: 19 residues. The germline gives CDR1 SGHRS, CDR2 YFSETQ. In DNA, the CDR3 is TGCGCCAGCAGCTTGTTTTTTCGGCAGGGAAGAAATAGCAATCAGCCCCAGCATTTT. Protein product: CASSLFFRQGRNSNQPQHF. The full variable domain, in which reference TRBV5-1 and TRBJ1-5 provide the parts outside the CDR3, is KAGVTQTPRYLIKTRGQQVTLSCSPISGHRSVSWYQQTPGQGLQFLFEYFSETQRNKGNFPGRFSGRQFSNSRSEMNVSTLELGDSALYLCASSLFFRQGRNSNQPQHFGDGTRLSIL.

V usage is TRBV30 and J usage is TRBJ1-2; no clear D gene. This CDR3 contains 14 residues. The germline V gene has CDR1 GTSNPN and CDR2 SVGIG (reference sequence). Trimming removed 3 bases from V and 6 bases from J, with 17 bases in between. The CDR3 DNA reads TGTGCCTGGAGCCGAACGACACCGACGGATGGCTACACCTTC. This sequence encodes CAWSRTTPTDGYTF.

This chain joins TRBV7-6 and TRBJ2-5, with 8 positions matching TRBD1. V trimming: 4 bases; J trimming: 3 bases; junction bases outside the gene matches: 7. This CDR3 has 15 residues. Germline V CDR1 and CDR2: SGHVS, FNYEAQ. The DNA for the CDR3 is TGTGCCAGCAGCTCTCCCGACAGGGGAAAAGAGACCCAGTACTTC. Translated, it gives CASSSPDRGKETQYF.